Given below is one T cell receptor beta chain in context. Its antigen remains unidentified. Base qualities are not at hand, and no much larger clone is one base apart. The donors were healthy, HIV-negative adults with no recently reported acute infections or vaccinations. Only Caucasian adults living in Nashville, Tennessee, USA were represented among the donors. CD4+ T cells were enriched by magnetic negative selection, after which naive cells were positively selected on CD45RA and the negative fraction was taken as the memory subset. After blood collection by leukapheresis, PBMCs were isolated using Ficoll-Histopaque density gradient centrifugation and then cryopreserved in the vapor phase of liquid nitrogen. Analytical flow cytometry was used to check the purity and quantity of every magnetically sorted T cell population. Genomic DNA was isolated from every sorted fraction and measured by UV absorbance on a Nanodrop 2000c.

The sample belongs to a study of shared clonotypes between healthy human individuals (TCRdb year 2020). With respect to the entire study: A couple of women and a few men aged 18 to 49 years were included in the cohort. To increase sequencing depth and limit assay-specific biases, different laboratories used diverse techniques to prepare libraries and sequence TCR repertoires. To estimate repertoire size and how much clonotypes are shared between individuals, the study performed deep sequencing of blood TCR repertoires from five healthy adults. Leukapheresis yielded between about 0.94 and 10 billion PBMCs per donor. For each donor, CD4 naive and CD4 memory were each given three plates, CD8 naive was given two plates, and CD8 memory was given one plate. Overall results and qualifications from the work: Compared with non-shared clonotypes, clonotypes shared by all four sorted-subset donors had higher generation probabilities. Based on pairwise subsampling, the degree of clonotype sharing among donors was expected to be affected by sequencing depth. Naive subsets generally had larger estimated clonotype richness than memory subsets. About 5% of naive CD4, around 3.6% of naive CD8, 2.3% of memory CD4, and about 0.4% of memory CD8 clonotypes were shared across a few donors. Incomplete sequencing was indicated by rarefaction of sorted-subset datasets, despite the large sequencing depth. Sampling was restricted to blood, and TCR repertoires in tissue are likely to differ from TCR repertoires in blood. Because the study included only a small number of donors, the genetic and exposure-history diversity represented was limited.

The CDR3 runs 14 residues from the cysteine to the phenylalanine. The CDR3 DNA has 42 bases and is translated from base 1. Trimming takes 1 base from V and 4 bases from J, and the germline ends sit 12 bases apart. CDR1 is given as SGHRS and CDR2 as YFSETQ, both from the germline V gene. TCR CDR3 regions were amplified from genomic DNA by multiplex PCR using the deep immunoSEQ assay. Genomic DNA extracted from each cell subset was distributed evenly over all wells of several immunoSEQ 96-well plates, and each plate served as one replicate. For sorted subsets, approximately 200 ng of genomic DNA, equivalent to around 30,000 T cell genomes, went into each replicate PCR. Purified libraries were quantified with a Qubit 3.0 fluorometer, sized on a Bioanalyzer 2100, and re-quantified with the KAPA Library Quantification kit. Each immunoSEQ 96-well plate was sequenced on its own single-read 150-cycle Illumina NextSeq 550 flow cell. Turning to the authors' computational methods: Because only junctional sequences without quality scores were contained in the immunoSEQ output, filtering matching that applied to full-length reads could not be performed. Sequences were annotated with PyIR, a Python wrapper for IgBLAST v1.9, using IMGT germline references to assign V/J genes and CDR3. Any read was removed if the V/J assignment was weak (E-value above 1e-6), the CDR3 was missing, or the read contained stop codons, out-of-frame junctions, or ambiguous translated residues. V3J clonotypes were defined by identical inferred V gene, J gene, and CDR3 amino acid sequence. To compute the percentage overlap between repertoires, the number of shared unique clonotypes was divided by the size of the smaller repertoire. Three approaches were used to assess repertoire richness: RTK rarefaction, the Chao1 estimator, and Recon v2.1 estimates of unobserved clonotypes. Generation probabilities for all TCRbeta clonotypes obtained by the gDNA method from a few donors were computed using OLGA. In its TCRdb copy, this immuneACCESS table keeps in-frame sequences only and misses some clones. Where compared with another copy, unresolved V genes explain less than half of these, and the others have no known cause. The V and J calls and clone size were taken over from that table, and D and trimming were inferred from the DNA. This sample is represented by around 1.5 million clones; 98% of them were singletons. Less than 0.55% of the sample goes to the ten largest clones.

The sequenced sample consisted of naive CD4+ T cells sorted from blood. What this sample's cell subset or site label stands for: CD45RA+ positively selected. The source is a man aged 25 to 40 in good health. The chain is made from TRBV5-1 and TRBJ2-7; the D gene remains uncertain. The bases read TGCGCCAGCAGCTTGCAGGCTAGGACGTACGAGCAGTACTTC. This codes for CASSLQARTYEQYF.